This T cell receptor (beta chain) was captured by sequencing in a study of blood T cell repertoires in COVID-19. As for the study in general: Italy, Spain and the United States were the sources of the convalescent and acute COVID-19 samples.

Method: immunoSEQ multiplex PCR; TCRdb's copy keeps in-frame clones and lacks some. The sample holds 60,000 to 80,000 clones, roughly 80% seen once. The CDR3 consists of 15 residues. Germline CDR1 reads SGHNT; CDR2 reads YYREEE (reference sequence). V trimming: 4 bases; J trimming: 3 bases; junction bases outside the gene matches: 4. Each participant's cohort was designated according to participant-reported clinical history. The chain uses TRBV5-4 and TRBJ2-2; TRBD1 aligns across 9 bases. The specimen sequenced was PBMCs or T cells enriched from blood (not recorded which). This clonotype was obtained from a woman between 40 and 50 years old with acute COVID-19. The CDR3 region has the DNA TGTGCCAGCAGCCTGGGACAGGGATACACCGGGGAGCTGTTTTTT. Encoded protein: CASSLGQGYTGELFF.